This is a list of T cell receptor beta chains from one sample in a study of cytomegalovirus exposure and HLA in healthy donors. The protocol was immunoSEQ multiplex PCR, while the TCRdb copy is restricted to in-frame clones and leaves out a portion. The data hold 95,000 to 120,000 clones, with nearly 97% observed a single time. The sequenced material came from PBMCs. These receptors all come from a woman aged 18-29 years in good health and CMV-seronegative. CDR3s leave out the opening cysteine and the closing phenylalanine or tryptophan. Fields, in order: CDR3 protein, V gene, D gene, J gene, clone size. The D gene is left open where the match is weak. Clone size is stated in some rows and not others, as once, few, many or a class when expanded.

CDR3: ASSLAGLQETQY
V: TRBV7-2
D: .
J: TRBJ2-5
size: .

CDR3: SAQGGEETQY
V: TRBV29-1
D: .
J: TRBJ2-5
size: .

CDR3: ASSSRRAGLSGNNEQF
V: TRBV28
D: TRBD2
J: TRBJ2-1
size: .

CDR3: ASSMEQGAYNEQF
V: TRBV19
D: TRBD1
J: TRBJ2-1
size: .

CDR3: ASSQIPETGETQY
V: TRBV4-1
D: .
J: TRBJ2-5
size: .

CDR3: ASSPRQDSRSYEQY
V: TRBV18
D: .
J: TRBJ2-7
size: once

CDR3: ASSSWSGGRRETQY
V: TRBV7-3
D: TRBD2
J: TRBJ2-5
size: .

CDR3: ASSQEQEDNSPLH
V: TRBV4-2
D: .
J: TRBJ1-6
size: once

CDR3: ASGREGTGLYEQY
V: TRBV19
D: TRBD2
J: TRBJ2-7
size: .

CDR3: ASSRQTGTIYEQY
V: TRBV4-1
D: TRBD1
J: TRBJ2-7
size: .

CDR3: ASSGSGGSYEQY
V: TRBV9
D: .
J: TRBJ2-7
size: .

CDR3: ASSPSTDTQY
V: TRBV7-6
D: .
J: TRBJ2-3
size: .

CDR3: ASSRRGYYEQY
V: TRBV27
D: TRBD1
J: TRBJ2-7
size: .